Detailed here is one TCR beta chain. The data were taken from a study of blood T cell repertoires in COVID-19. In the authors' methods: Estimation of nucleated cell counts relied on the amplification of reference gene primers. Clones were sequenced by immunoSEQ multiplex PCR, and TCRdb holds only the in-frame ones, with some missing. V and J calls plus clone size are reproduced from that table; the DNA served to infer D and trimming. The sample holds about 480,000 clones; 85% to 90% are singletons and the top ten take around 0.95%. The source of this sequence is a man between 18 and 35 years old with COVID-19, enrolled during active disease. Sequencing was carried out using peripheral blood.

CDR3 amino acids: CASSLGRGMNTEAFF. CDR3 sequence (DNA): TGTGCCAGCAGTTTAGGGAGGGGAATGAACACTGAAGCTTTCTTT. The V gene is TRBV6-6, the J gene TRBJ1-1; TRBD1 might be the D (5 bases). With 4 bases removed from V and 0 bases from J, the gap between germline ends came to 12 bases. The germline gives CDR1 MNHNY, CDR2 SVGAGI (reference sequence). The CDR3 length is 15 residues.